Shown below are 23 T cell receptor beta chains from a single sample sequenced in a study of response to subunit inactivated influenza vaccine. TCRdb recomputed calls from the RT-PCR reads with MiXCR, one row per CDR3 protein. Of 650,000 to 800,000 distinct CDR3 sequences listed, 14% are singletons. The material was PBMCs from blood, obtained less than 15 days before vaccination. The source is a man between 50 and 59 years old who received an inactivated influenza vaccine.

This clonotype has more than one count but fewer than ten. The chain uses TRBV11-2 and TRBJ2-7; D not resolved. Germline V gene sequence: CDR1 SGHAT, CDR2 FQNNGV. The CDR3 spans 15 residues. The ends were cut back, 0 bases at V and 0 bases at J, with 9 bases in the middle. The CDR3, as DNA: TGTGCCAGCAGCTTAGATGGGCAACCCTCCTACGAGCAGTACTTC. Its protein is CASSLDGQPSYEQYF.

The chain recombines TRBV6-1 with TRBJ2-3, with TRBD1 identical over 8 bases. Germline V gives CDR1 MNHNS, CDR2 SASEGT. The ends lost 6 bases at V and 3 bases at J; junction bases unmatched: 5. The CDR3 loop spans 14 amino acids. The CDR3 coding sequence is TGTGCCAGCAGACTCACAGGGGGAACAGATACGCAGTATTTT. Protein product: CASRLTGGTDTQYF.

A few counts support this clonotype. This chain's CDR3 is CASSLQNYGYTF. CDR3 DNA sequence: TGTGCCAGCAGTTTACAGAACTATGGCTACACCTTC. The chain links TRBV6-2 or TRBV6-3 to TRBJ1-2; D is uncertain. Germline loops: CDR1 MNHEY, CDR2 SVGEGT. The CDR3 runs to 12 residues. The V end was cut by 4 bases, the J end by 2 bases, with 5 bases between.

This clonotype was seen a few times. The rearrangement uses TRBV7-2 and TRBJ2-3, with D perhaps matching TRBD2 (5 bases). This CDR3 comprises 15 residues. Trimming removed 1 base from V and 8 bases from J, with 16 bases in between. CDR1 SGHTA and CDR2 FQGNSA come from the germline V gene. In nucleotides, the CDR3 is TGTGCCAGCAGCTTAGTCTCTGGGTCTGGAGGTACGCAGTATTTT. It encodes CASSLVSGSGGTQYF.

V usage is TRBV24-1 and J usage is TRBJ1-1, with TRBD1 as a possible D gene (5 bases). Germline V gene lookup returns CDR1 KGHDR and CDR2 SFDVKD. Between the trimmed V and J ends, which lost 2 bases and 3 bases, there was a span of 6 bases. The CDR3 is made up of 13 amino acids. The CDR3 loop is CATSDWDYTEAFF. CDR3 coding DNA: TGTGCCACCAGTGATTGGGACTACACTGAAGCTTTCTTT.

The rearrangement links TRBV6-1 to TRBJ2-7; 8 bases fit TRBD2. CDR3 size: 13 residues. Germline V gives CDR1 MNHNS, CDR2 SASEGT. J was trimmed by 5 bases and V by 7 bases; bases with no gene match: 7. CDR3 region: CASTSSGEHEQYF. The CDR3 DNA is TGTGCCAGCACTAGTAGCGGGGAGCACGAGCAGTACTTC.

CDR3 in DNA: TGTGCCAGCAGCCCCCGAGTGGGGCGGGTGCAAGAGACCCAGTACTTC. Amino acid sequence: CASSPRVGRVQETQYF. This sequence joins TRBV7-2 and TRBJ2-5, with D perhaps assigned TRBD1 or TRBD2 (5 bases each). The V end lost 5 bases, the J end lost 2 bases, and 18 bases lay between the germline ends. This CDR3 comprises 16 residues. CDR1 and CDR2 (germline): SGHTA, FQGNSA.

This clonotype has just a few counts. The chain links TRBV10-3 to TRBJ1-3, with 9 bases that match TRBD1. CDR3 length: 14 amino acids. Germline assignment: CDR1 ENHRY and CDR2 SYGVKD. Germline trimming cut 6 bases from V and 2 bases from J; bases unmatched to any gene: 2. The CDR3 spells CAISGDRAGNTIYF. CDR3 DNA sequence: TGTGCCATCAGCGGGGACAGGGCTGGAAACACCATATATTTT.

The sample holds a few counts of this clonotype. V is TRBV20-1 and J is TRBJ2-1; D possibly uses TRBD1 or TRBD2 (5 bases each). Germline values: CDR1 DFQATT, CDR2 SNEGSKA (reference sequence). This CDR3 is built from 16 residues. V was trimmed by 6 bases and J by 5 bases, leaving 23 bases between them. CDR3 loop: CSASGGAERANNEQFF. The CDR3 coding sequence is TGCAGTGCGTCTGGGGGTGCGGAAAGAGCCAACAATGAGCAGTTCTTC.

The chain employs TRBV2 and TRBJ2-5; 15 bases line up with TRBD2. The CDR3 spans 13 residues. Trimming cost V 6 bases and J 10 bases; bases outside gene matches: 3. CDR1 and CDR2 from the germline V gene are SNHLY and FYNNEI. The CDR3 loop reads CASRGLAGGGQYF. CDR3 nucleotide sequence: TGTGCCAGCAGAGGACTAGCGGGGGGGGGCCAGTACTTC.

The gene calls are TRBV29-1 and TRBJ2-1, with TRBD2 matching over 11 bases. The germline V gene encodes CDR1 SQVTM and CDR2 ANQGSEA. The CDR3 extends over 12 amino acids. The J segment lost 7 bases and the V segment lost 6 bases, leaving 2 bases of the junction unmatched. CDR3 bases: TGCAGCGTACGACTAGCGGGAAATGAGCAGTTCTTC. This translates into CSVRLAGNEQFF.

This clonotype was observed a handful of times. The chain has TRBV7-9 and TRBJ2-7, with D uncertain. Germline V CDR1 and CDR2: SEHNR, FQNEAQ (reference sequence). CDR3 length: 15 residues. V was shortened by 2 bases and J by 0 bases, with 11 bases between the two germline ends. CDR3 in DNA: TGTGCCAGCAGCTTACCTTTAGCAAACTCCTACGAGCAGTACTTC. Protein sequence: CASSLPLANSYEQYF.

The CDR3 sequence is CASSFLPLASPNNEQFF. The CDR3 region has the DNA TGTGCCAGCAGCTTCCTTCCGCTAGCGAGTCCGAACAATGAGCAGTTCTTC. The chain joins TRBV7-3 to TRBJ2-1; tentatively, D is TRBD2 (6 bases). The CDR3 length is 17 residues. V dropped 3 bases and J dropped 5 bases, with 20 bases sitting between them. Germline V gene data show CDR1 as SGHTA and CDR2 as FQGTGA.

V gene TRBV10-3 combines with J gene TRBJ2-5, with TRBD1 matching over 11 bases. The germline V gene has CDR1 ENHRY and CDR2 SYGVKD. J gave up 2 bases and V 6 bases, and 5 bases lay outside the gene matches. The CDR3 covers 15 residues. The CDR3 loop reads CAIRAGTGGQETQYF. DNA for the CDR3: TGTGCCATCAGGGCCGGGACAGGGGGACAAGAGACCCAGTACTTC.

This rearrangement joins TRBV12-3 or TRBV12-4 to TRBJ1-4; tentative D call: TRBD1 (5 bases). CDR3 length: 14 amino acids. Trimming left V 5 bases short and J 2 bases short, with 9 bases between. This CDR3 is CASSQGVTNEKLFF. The CDR3 DNA reads as TGTGCCAGCAGTCAGGGAGTTACTAATGAAAAACTGTTTTTT.

The V gene is TRBV20-1, the J gene TRBJ2-5; possibly TRBD2 for D (5 bases). The V end lost 5 bases, the J end lost 5 bases, and 9 bases lay between the germline ends. Germline V gives CDR1 DFQATT, CDR2 SNEGSKA (reference sequence). CDR3 length equals 11 residues. The CDR3 spells CSASGFETQYF. DNA for the CDR3: TGCAGTGCTTCGGGATTTGAGACCCAGTACTTC.

This clonotype was seen a few times. The V call is TRBV5-1, the J call TRBJ2-1; a weak D match, TRBD1 (6 bases). CDR1 SGHRS and CDR2 YFSETQ come from the germline V gene. CDR3 size: 14 residues. V was trimmed by 0 bases and J by 7 bases, leaving 11 bases between them. The DNA of the CDR3 is TGCGCCAGCAGCTTGGCCAGGGGTGGGAATGAGCAGTTCTTC. Protein: CASSLARGGNEQFF. Full variable domain (remainder filled in from reference TRBV5-1 and TRBJ2-1): KAGVTQTPRYLIKTRGQQVTLSCSPISGHRSVSWYQQTPGQGLQFLFEYFSETQRNKGNFPGRFSGRQFSNSRSEMNVSTLELGDSALYLCASSLARGGNEQFFGPGTRLTVL.

The chain is built from TRBV6-1 and TRBJ2-7; D is perhaps TRBD1 or TRBD2 (5 bases each). The germline V and J ends were trimmed by 0 bases and 3 bases, with 18 bases remaining between them. The CDR3 sequence is 17 residues long. From germline, CDR1 is MNHNS and CDR2 SASEGT. The CDR3 sequence: CASSEALRRDVNYEQYF. In nucleotides, the CDR3 is TGTGCCAGCAGTGAAGCGCTTCGCAGGGACGTAAACTACGAGCAGTACTTC.

In nucleotides, the CDR3 is TGTGCCAGCAGTCCGGACAGGGATCTGTACGAGCAGTACTTC. Its translation: CASSPDRDLYEQYF. V gene TRBV11-2 combines with J gene TRBJ2-7, with 8 bases fitting TRBD1. Germline V gene lookup returns CDR1 SGHAT and CDR2 FQNNGV. V lost 6 bases to trimming and J lost 4 bases; unmatched junction nucleotides: 8. The CDR3 runs to 14 residues.

The chain carries TRBV20-1 and TRBJ2-1, with D tentatively TRBD1 (6 bases). The CDR3 has 12 residues. Trimming took off 3 bases at V and 7 bases at J, with 10 bases between the two ends. In germline, CDR1 is DFQATT, CDR2 SNEGSKA (reference sequence). CDR3 bases: TGCAGTGCTAGTTTTCAGGGGAATGAGCAGTTCTTC. Its protein product is CSASFQGNEQFF.

This clonotype was observed a handful of times. The J gene is TRBJ2-3, the V gene TRBV5-1, with 7 bases that match TRBD2. This CDR3 comprises 15 residues. Germline V lookup: CDR1 SGHRS, CDR2 YFSETQ. Trimming at V came to 0 bases and at J to 7 bases, leaving 8 bases not matched to a gene. CDR3 protein: CASSLEDGGRNTQYF. The CDR3 DNA is TGCGCCAGCAGCTTGGAGGACGGGGGGAGAAATACGCAGTATTTT.

This clonotype was seen more than once but under ten times. The V and J genes are TRBV11-2 and TRBJ2-1; D uncertain. The V gene lost 1 base and the J gene lost 0 bases, with 10 bases spanning the gap. The CDR3 runs to 16 residues. Germline CDR1 reads SGHAT; CDR2 reads FQNNGV. The CDR3 here is CASSLGMLSSYNEQFF. The DNA of the CDR3 is TGTGCCAGCAGCTTAGGTATGCTCAGCTCCTACAATGAGCAGTTCTTC.

V is TRBV9 and J is TRBJ1-3, with D unclear. Germline V gene sequence: CDR1 SGDLS, CDR2 YYNGEE. The V and J ends lost 0 bases and 10 bases respectively, with 8 bases between them. The CDR3 loop spans 12 amino acids. Here the CDR3 DNA reads TGTGCCAGCAGCGTAGATCACACGACCATATATTTT. Amino acid sequence: CASSVDHTTIYF.